Following are 25 T cell receptor beta chains from one sample sequenced in a study of cytomegalovirus exposure and HLA in healthy donors. Vbeta (60) and Jbeta (13) primers were used in the PCR. TCRdb's copy holds only in-frame clones and misses some; the assay was immunoSEQ multiplex PCR. Here the sample spans 200,000 to 250,000 clones, around 85% being singletons. The material sequenced was PBMCs. The receptor set was obtained from a man between 50 and 59 years old in good health and CMV-seronegative.

The chain combines TRBV6-1 with TRBJ2-7, with D possibly matching TRBD1 (6 bases). The germline gives CDR1 MNHNS, CDR2 SASEGT. There are 12 residues in the CDR3. The V end was cut by 8 bases, the J end by 6 bases, with 14 bases between. CDR3 protein: CASGGRPAEQYF. In nucleotides, the CDR3 is TGTGCCAGCGGGGGCCGGCCGGCCGAGCAGTACTTC.

CDR3 amino acids: CAWSEGARGQDEQFF. CDR3 coding DNA: TGTGCCTGGAGTGAAGGGGCCAGGGGGCAAGATGAGCAGTTCTTC. This chain links TRBV30 with TRBJ2-1; 8 bases are a match to TRBD1. Germline V gene lookup returns CDR1 GTSNPN and CDR2 SVGIG (reference sequence). This CDR3 has 15 residues. V lost 1 base and J lost 8; bases outside the gene matches: 10.

The chain joins TRBV5-6 to TRBJ1-5; TRBD1 aligns across 7 bases. Germline V lookup: CDR1 SGHDT, CDR2 YYEEEE. Trimming at V came to 5 bases and at J to 4 bases, leaving 18 bases not matched to a gene. The CDR3 is 18 amino acids. The CDR3 sequence is CASSSPGQLFRPNQPQHF. The CDR3 DNA follows: TGTGCCAGCAGTTCACCGGGACAGCTATTTCGCCCGAATCAGCCCCAGCATTTT. The entire variable domain, with the rest obtained from reference TRBV5-6 and TRBJ1-5, is as follows: DAGVTQSPTHLIKTRGQQVTLRCSPKSGHDTVSWYQQALGQGPQFIFQYYEEEERQRGNFPDRFSGHQFPNYSSELNVNALLLGDSALYLCASSSPGQLFRPNQPQHFGDGTRLSIL.

The chain carries TRBV27 and TRBJ2-5, with 8 bases identical to TRBD1. The CDR3 runs to 15 residues. CDR1 and CDR2 (germline): MNHEY, SMNVEV (reference sequence). V trimming: 5 bases; J trimming: 6 bases; junction bases outside the gene matches: 11. The CDR3 spells CASSPKDRGLKTQYF. The CDR3, as DNA: TGTGCCAGCAGTCCGAAAGACAGGGGTTTGAAGACCCAGTACTTC.

V and J are TRBV19 and TRBJ2-1; TRBD2 agrees at 7 bases. The CDR3 extends over 17 amino acids. CDR1 LNHDA and CDR2 SQIVND come from the germline V gene (reference sequence). After removal of 4 bases from V and 9 bases from J, the junction contained 18 bases not matched to a gene. The CDR3 loop reads CASSNTGGRSLGSEQFF. CDR3 coding DNA: TGTGCCAGTAGTAATACGGGAGGCAGATCGTTGGGTAGTGAGCAGTTCTTC.

This clone was observed a few times. This sequence joins TRBV13 and TRBJ1-4; TRBD1 matches 10 bases. The germline gives CDR1 PRHDT, CDR2 FYEKMQ (reference sequence). This CDR3 region has 13 residues. J lost 11 bases, V lost 5 bases, and 5 bases had no gene match. Written as DNA, the CDR3 is TGTGCCAGCAGCCCCAGGACAGGGGGGAAACTGTTTTTT. It codes for CASSPRTGGKLFF.

In its sample, this clone was seen a few times. This chain joins TRBV6-6 and TRBJ1-2; D unclear. Germline V lookup: CDR1 MNHNY, CDR2 SVGAGI (reference sequence). The V end lost 0 bases, the J end lost 4 bases, and 6 bases lay between the germline ends. There are 13 residues in the CDR3. CDR3 bases: TGTGCCAGCAGTTACTCGAGTCTCTATGGCTACACCTTC. It encodes CASSYSSLYGYTF.

V is TRBV7-9 and J is TRBJ2-1; 9 positions agree with TRBD2. Looked up from germline, CDR1 is SEHNR and CDR2 is FQNEAQ (reference sequence). This CDR3 has 12 amino acids. After removal of 5 bases from V and 12 bases from J, the junction contained 5 bases not matched to a gene. CDR3 DNA sequence: TGTGCCAGCAGCCCCGAGACTAGCGGGCAGTTCTTC. Amino acids: CASSPETSGQFF.

The chain couples TRBV5-1 to TRBJ2-2; possible D gene TRBD1, 6 bases. Germline V gives CDR1 SGHRS, CDR2 YFSETQ. This CDR3 is 14 amino acids long. Deletions cut 7 bases from V and 8 bases from J, with 18 bases between. The DNA for the CDR3 is TGCGCCAGCCGCTGGGACAACACACTGGGGGAGCTGTTTTTT. It is translated as CASRWDNTLGELFF.

This clone was detected a few times. The sample has other DNA sequences that encode this CDR3 too. The chain couples TRBV7-3 to TRBJ2-7; TRBD1 agrees at 8 bases. V was clipped by 4 bases and J by 7 bases; unmatched bases: 6. This CDR3 contains 13 residues. Germline V CDR1 and CDR2: SGHTA, FQGTGA. This CDR3 reads CASSSGTGLEQYF. CDR3 bases: TGTGCCAGCAGCTCCGGGACAGGTCTAGAGCAGTACTTC.

The chain recombines TRBV6-4 with TRBJ1-2; D is perhaps TRBD1 (6 bases). Trimming cost V 6 bases and J 6 bases, with 20 bases left between them. CDR3 size: 15 residues. The germline CDR1 and CDR2 sequences are MRHNA and SNTAGT. CDR3 bases: TGTGCCAGCAGCCCTGACAGGCCATACCCCCATGGCTACACCTTC. Protein: CASSPDRPYPHGYTF.

The J gene is TRBJ2-7, the V gene TRBV7-3; TRBD1 is a possible D gene (6 bases). The length of the CDR3 is 15 residues. CDR1 is SGHTA, CDR2 FQGTGA, per germline. The ends were cut back, 5 bases at V and 6 bases at J, with 20 bases in the middle. Here the CDR3 reads CASSATQGRGGEQYF. CDR3 bases: TGTGCCAGCAGCGCCACACAGGGCCGGGGTGGCGAGCAGTACTTC.

The genes are TRBV2 and TRBJ1-1; no clear D. Germline lookup yields CDR1 SNHLY and CDR2 FYNNEI. V lost 11 bases and J lost 4, with 14 bases in between. The CDR3 has 12 residues. The CDR3, as DNA: TGTGCCGGCTCGAGAGGGCCCACTGAAGCTTTCTTT. This codes for CAGSRGPTEAFF.

On this clone itself: Other DNA sequences in the same sample also yield this CDR3. The V and J genes are TRBV19 and TRBJ1-5; 10 positions match TRBD1. Unmatched junction bases numbered 10, after V lost 4 bases and J lost 7 bases. CDR3 size: 16 residues. CDR1 and CDR2 (germline): LNHDA, SQIVND (reference sequence). The CDR3 nucleotides read TGTGCCAGTAGTAAGTCTCGGGACAGGGGTAACCAGCCCCAGCATTTT. Protein product: CASSKSRDRGNQPQHF.

J is TRBJ2-3 and V is TRBV29-1, with 7 bases matching TRBD1. Trimming cost V 6 bases and J 3 bases; bases outside gene matches: 6. Germline CDR1 and CDR2: SQVTM and ANQGSEA. The CDR3 spans 13 residues. The CDR3 sequence: CSVAPGGTDTQYF. The CDR3 region has the DNA TGCAGCGTGGCCCCAGGGGGAACAGATACGCAGTATTTT.

V usage is TRBV5-4 and J usage is TRBJ2-1; 7 bases are shared with TRBD1. Per the germline V gene, CDR1 is SGHNT and CDR2 is YYREEE (reference sequence). The CDR3 covers 15 residues. With V trimmed by 4 bases and J by 0 bases, 4 bases remained unmatched. CDR3 region: CASSLGQSSYNEQFF. CDR3 bases: TGTGCCAGCAGCCTGGGACAGAGCTCCTACAATGAGCAGTTCTTC.

The chain recombines TRBV7-8 with TRBJ1-2; tentative D call: TRBD1 (6 bases). The V gene lost 5 bases and the J gene lost 2 bases, with 15 bases spanning the gap. The CDR3 consists of 15 residues. Germline CDR1 SGHVS, CDR2 FQNEAQ. The CDR3 region has the DNA TGTGCCAGCAGCGACCTATCTACAGGGAACTATGGCTACACCTTC. Its protein is CASSDLSTGNYGYTF.

The chain uses TRBV28 and TRBJ2-1, with D possibly TRBD1 on 6 matching bases. The CDR3 totals 13 residues. The V and J ends lost 5 bases and 8 bases respectively, with 13 bases between them. Germline CDR1 reads MDHEN; CDR2 reads SYDVKM. CDR3 in amino acids: CASSITGYHEQFF. The CDR3 DNA follows: TGTGCCAGCAGTATAACAGGGTACCATGAGCAGTTCTTC.

V gene TRBV5-1 combines with J gene TRBJ2-2; 9 bases are shared with TRBD1. The CDR3 has 17 amino acids. V gave up 0 bases and J gave up 0 bases; unmatched junction bases: 3. Germline V gene sequence: CDR1 SGHRS, CDR2 YFSETQ. Written as DNA, the CDR3 is TGCGCCAGCAGCTTGGACGGACAGGGGTCGAACACCGGGGAGCTGTTTTTT. Translated, it gives CASSLDGQGSNTGELFF. The complete variable domain, with remaining parts taken from reference TRBV5-1 and TRBJ2-2, reads KAGVTQTPRYLIKTRGQQVTLSCSPISGHRSVSWYQQTPGQGLQFLFEYFSETQRNKGNFPGRFSGRQFSNSRSEMNVSTLELGDSALYLCASSLDGQGSNTGELFFGEGSRLTVL.

This chain's CDR3 is CASSSHQGATGELFF. The DNA for the CDR3 is TGTGCCAGCAGCTCCCATCAGGGGGCCACCGGGGAGCTGTTTTTT. This chain uses TRBV9 with TRBJ2-2; 8 bases line up with TRBD1. The J segment lost 4 bases and the V segment lost 4 bases, leaving 6 bases of the junction unmatched. Germline lookup yields CDR1 SGDLS and CDR2 YYNGEE. The CDR3 length is 15 residues. The full variable domain, in which reference TRBV9 and TRBJ2-2 provide the parts outside the CDR3, is DSGVTQTPKHLITATGQRVTLRCSPRSGDLSVYWYQQSLDQGLQFLIQYYNGEERAKGNILERFSAQQFPDLHSELNLSSLELGDSALYFCASSSHQGATGELFFGEGSRLTVL.

The rearrangement links TRBV9 to TRBJ1-5, with D tentatively TRBD1 (6 bases). Trimming shortened V by 4 bases and J by 6 bases, and 11 bases separated the two germline ends. The germline V gene encodes CDR1 SGDLS and CDR2 YYNGEE. The CDR3 sequence is 13 residues long. CDR3 nucleotide sequence: TGTGCCAGCAGCCCAACAGGGTCTCAGCCCCAGCATTTT. Protein product: CASSPTGSQPQHF.

This chain joins TRBV9 and TRBJ1-1, with D unclear. V lost 2 bases to trimming and J lost 0 bases, with 11 bases between them. CDR3 length: 15 residues. CDR1 is SGDLS, CDR2 YYNGEE, per germline. CDR3 amino acids: CASSVALGVNTEAFF. The CDR3 nucleotides are TGTGCCAGCAGCGTTGCCCTCGGGGTGAACACTGAAGCTTTCTTT.

The genes are TRBV18 and TRBJ1-2; 8 bases line up with TRBD1. The CDR3 length is 19 residues. Losses at the gene ends were 2 bases for V and 8 bases for J; bases not matched to a gene: 22. Germline-derived CDR1 and CDR2 are KGHSH and LQKENI. CDR3 nucleotides: TGTGCCAGCTCACCAAAAAGGGACCCAAGGGACAGGCCGTTTTCAGGCTACACCTTC. Protein product: CASSPKRDPRDRPFSGYTF.

The sample holds a few counts of this clone. The rearrangement joins TRBV5-1 to TRBJ1-3; D gene unclear. CDR1 and CDR2 (germline): SGHRS, YFSETQ. Trimming pared 2 bases from V and 0 bases from J, leaving 9 bases between. The CDR3 is 15 amino acids. CDR3 amino acids: CASSLSRNSGNTIYF. The CDR3 DNA follows: TGCGCCAGCAGCTTAAGCCGAAACTCTGGAAACACCATATATTTT.

This chain links TRBV9 with TRBJ1-5; TRBD1 matches 7 bases. CDR3 size: 15 residues. CDR1 and CDR2 from the germline V gene are SGDLS and YYNGEE. The J segment lost 3 bases and the V segment lost 7 bases, leaving 10 bases of the junction unmatched. CDR3 in DNA: TGTGCCAGCGGACGGGGGGGACAGTCCAATCAGCCCCAGCATTTT. It encodes CASGRGGQSNQPQHF.